Listed here are 16 T cell receptor beta chains from one sample, sequenced in a study of cytomegalovirus exposure and HLA in healthy donors. The PCR employed 60 Vbeta primers together with 13 Jbeta primers. Method: immunoSEQ multiplex PCR; TCRdb's copy keeps in-frame clones and lacks some. The table records approximately 110,000 clones, about four fifths of them present only once. The sample was PBMCs. The source of these receptors is a man aged 40-49 years in good health and CMV-seronegative.

This clone was detected only a few times. The gene calls are TRBV7-9 and TRBJ1-2; 9 positions agree with TRBD1. Germline V gene lookup returns CDR1 SEHNR and CDR2 FQNEAQ (reference sequence). There are 18 residues in the CDR3. With 3 bases clipped from V and 3 bases from J, the junction kept 14 bases outside the gene matches. DNA of the CDR3: TGTGCCAGCAGCTTTCTCGGTATGGGACAGGGTCGGCACTATGGCTACACCTTC. As protein: CASSFLGMGQGRHYGYTF.

V and J are TRBV27 and TRBJ2-7; TRBD2 might be the D (7 bases). Germline V gene data show CDR1 as MNHEY and CDR2 as SMNVEV (reference sequence). CDR3 length: 15 residues. Trimming took off 7 bases at V and 7 bases at J, with 23 bases between the two ends. The CDR3 loop is CASIPRGGALGEQYF. The CDR3 DNA follows: TGTGCCAGCATCCCGAGGGGGGGGGCCTTGGGAGAGCAGTACTTC.

The sample holds one count of this clone. V usage is TRBV4-1 and J usage is TRBJ2-1, with 11 bases matching TRBD2. Trimming took 3 bases from V and 8 from J; bases not matched to a gene: 3. CDR3 length: 14 amino acids. Germline CDR1 and CDR2: MGHRA and YSYEKL. CDR3 protein: CASSQMGLADEQFF. The CDR3 bases are TGCGCCAGCAGCCAGATGGGACTAGCGGATGAGCAGTTCTTC.

J is TRBJ2-7 and V is TRBV7-9; D might be TRBD2 (5 bases). Germline CDR1 is SEHNR and CDR2 is FQNEAQ (reference sequence). The V gene lost 6 bases and the J gene lost 3 bases, with 9 bases spanning the gap. The length of the CDR3 is 12 residues. CDR3 amino acids: CASRTDYYEQYF. The CDR3 nucleotides read TGTGCCAGCAGAACCGACTACTACGAGCAGTACTTC.

A few counts support this clone. The V gene is TRBV13, the J gene TRBJ2-2, with TRBD2 as a possible D gene (6 bases). V was pared by 1 base and J by 0 bases, with 9 bases between. The CDR3 covers 16 residues. Germline assignment: CDR1 PRHDT and CDR2 FYEKMQ (reference sequence). The CDR3 protein is CASSLELAANTGELFF. The DNA of the CDR3 is TGTGCCAGCAGCTTAGAATTAGCGGCGAACACCGGGGAGCTGTTTTTT.

This clone was seen once. The chain combines TRBV14 with TRBJ1-2; D gene unclear. Germline CDR1 reads SGHDN; CDR2 reads FVKESK. Trimming stripped 4 bases from V and 9 bases from J, with 15 bases between. This CDR3 is built from 13 residues. The CDR3: CASSRMAGVRYTF. The CDR3 DNA is TGTGCCAGCAGCCGGATGGCGGGAGTTCGCTACACCTTC.

This clone was seen a handful of times. The chain employs TRBV28 and TRBJ1-5, with 7 bases aligning to TRBD1. This CDR3 is built from 14 residues. V was pared by 6 bases and J by 5 bases, with 7 bases of the junction left unmatched. Germline V gene lookup returns CDR1 MDHEN and CDR2 SYDVKM. The CDR3 nucleotides read TGTGCCAGCAGCCGGGGACAGACCCATCAGCCCCAGCATTTT. Protein: CASSRGQTHQPQHF. Together with reference TRBV28 and TRBJ1-5, the CDR3 gives the full variable domain: DVKVTQSSRYLVKRTGEKVFLECVQDMDHENMFWYRQDPGLGLRLIYFSYDVKMKEKGDIPEGYSVSREKKERFSLILESASTNQTSMYLCASSRGQTHQPQHFGDGTRLSIL.

The V call is TRBV6-6, the J call TRBJ2-5, with D perhaps matching TRBD1 (5 bases). The CDR3 extends over 11 amino acids. The V and J ends lost 6 bases and 5 bases respectively, with 7 bases between them. Germline CDR1 and CDR2: MNHNY and SVGAGI (reference sequence). Here the CDR3 reads CASRGRETQYF. CDR3 nucleotide sequence: TGTGCCAGCAGGGGGCGGGAGACCCAGTACTTC.

As DNA, the CDR3 is TGCGCCAGCAGCTTGTTTGGGACAGGGAGGTCTGGGGCCAACGTCCTGACTTTC. Translation gives CASSLFGTGRSGANVLTF. The chain couples TRBV5-1 to TRBJ2-6; 9 nucleotides align to TRBD1. The V segment lost 1 base and the J segment 1 base; nucleotides outside the gene matches: 6. Per the germline V gene, CDR1 is SGHRS and CDR2 is YFSETQ. This CDR3 spans 18 amino acids.

The V call is TRBV7-8, the J call TRBJ2-5; TRBD2 matches 7 bases. This CDR3 contains 14 residues. V gave up 0 bases and J gave up 3 bases; unmatched junction bases: 1. In germline, CDR1 is SGHVS, CDR2 FQNEAQ. In nucleotides, the CDR3 is TGTGCCAGCAGCTTAGCGGGGGGGAAAGAGACCCAGTACTTC. It is translated as CASSLAGGKETQYF.

The rearrangement joins TRBV29-1 to TRBJ2-7; 10 bases fit TRBD1. The CDR3 length is 15 residues. Germline V gene sequence: CDR1 SQVTM, CDR2 ANQGSEA. V lost 4 bases to trimming and J lost 5 bases; unmatched junction nucleotides: 11. The CDR3 DNA is TGCAGCGTTGGACCATCCGGGACAGGGGCCAACGAGCAGTACTTC. It is translated as CSVGPSGTGANEQYF.

This clone came up once. Here the CDR3 reads CSARRTGELFF. For the CDR3, the DNA is TGCAGTGCTAGGCGTACCGGGGAGCTGTTTTTT. This sequence joins TRBV20-1 and TRBJ2-2; D is unresolved. The CDR3 is 11 residues long. V lost 3 bases, J lost 5 bases, and 4 bases lay in between. The V gene's germline CDR1 is DFQATT and CDR2 SNEGSKA (reference sequence).

This clone occurred a few times. The chain combines TRBV11-2 with TRBJ2-6; D unresolved. CDR1 and CDR2 (germline): SGHAT, FQNNGV. This CDR3 has 16 residues. V dropped 0 bases and J dropped 0 bases, with 6 bases sitting between them. CDR3 sequence reads: CASSLDWSSGANVLTF. DNA of the CDR3: TGTGCCAGCAGCTTAGATTGGAGCTCTGGGGCCAACGTCCTGACTTTC.

The chain uses TRBV6-5 and TRBJ1-1, with 7 bases lining up with TRBD1. The CDR3 is 15 amino acids. The germline V gene encodes CDR1 MNHEY and CDR2 SVGAGI. With 7 bases clipped from V and 2 bases from J, the junction kept 10 bases outside the gene matches. The DNA of the CDR3 is TGTGCCAGCAAGCGACAGGGAAGTCTTAACACTGAAGCTTTCTTT. This encodes CASKRQGSLNTEAFF.

V usage is TRBV15 and J usage is TRBJ2-6, with D tentatively TRBD2 (5 bases). The CDR3 sequence is 18 residues long. Trimming cost V 0 bases and J 0 bases, with 12 bases left between them. From germline, CDR1 is LNHNV and CDR2 YYDKDF (reference sequence). CDR3 protein: CATSRDGGGDSGANVLTF. In DNA form, the CDR3 reads TGTGCCACCAGCAGAGACGGTGGAGGTGACTCTGGGGCCAACGTCCTGACTTTC.

This CDR3 is CASSLATNYGYTF. The DNA for the CDR3 is TGTGCCAGCAGTTTAGCGACTAACTATGGCTACACCTTC. V is TRBV27 and J is TRBJ1-2, with no clear D. CDR1 is MNHEY, CDR2 SMNVEV, per germline (reference sequence). The CDR3 totals 13 residues. V was cut by 2 bases and J by 0 bases, with 4 bases left in between.